There are a few counts of the clone carrying this TCR beta chain. The data derive from a study of Graves' ophthalmopathy and Graves' hyperthyroidism. Scientists amplified the TCR beta CDR3 regions from RNA transcripts. A first-round RT-PCR used HTBI primers, followed by a second-round multiplex PCR. Using its own MiXCR run on the multiplex PCR reads, TCRdb lists one record per CDR3 protein. The sample includes hundreds of thousands of distinct CDR3 sequences, about 38% of them seen just once. The clonotype comes from an adult man with Graves' ophthalmopathy. Material: peripheral blood.

CDR3 coding DNA: TGTGCCAGTAGCCTACAGGGGGCAGGAAATTCACCCCTCCACTTT. Protein sequence: CASSLQGAGNSPLHF. V is TRBV19 and J is TRBJ1-6, with TRBD1 matching over 9 bases. The CDR3 is 15 residues long. Unmatched junction bases numbered 7, after V lost 6 bases and J lost 7 bases. In germline, CDR1 is LNHDA, CDR2 SQIVND (reference sequence).